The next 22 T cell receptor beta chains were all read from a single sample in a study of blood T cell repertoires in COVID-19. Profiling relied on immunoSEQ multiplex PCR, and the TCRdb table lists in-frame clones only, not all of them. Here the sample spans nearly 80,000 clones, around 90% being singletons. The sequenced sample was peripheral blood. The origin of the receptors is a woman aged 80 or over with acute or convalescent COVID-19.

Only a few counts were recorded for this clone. The CDR3 loop reads CASSLTGGRTDTQYF. The CDR3 DNA reads TGTGCCAGCTCACTGACAGGGGGCAGGACAGATACGCAGTATTTT. The J gene is TRBJ2-3, the V gene TRBV18, with 10 bases identical to TRBD1. This CDR3 has 15 amino acids. V dropped 4 bases and J dropped 3; count of bases not matched to a gene: 4. Germline V CDR1 and CDR2: KGHSH, LQKENI.

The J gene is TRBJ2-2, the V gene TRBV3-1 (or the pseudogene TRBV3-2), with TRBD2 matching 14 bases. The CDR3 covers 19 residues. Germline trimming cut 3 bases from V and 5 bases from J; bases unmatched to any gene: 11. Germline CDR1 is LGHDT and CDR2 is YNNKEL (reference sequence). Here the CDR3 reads CASSQKTSGRVRETGELFF. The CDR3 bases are TGTGCCAGCAGCCAGAAGACTAGCGGGAGGGTCCGGGAGACCGGGGAGCTGTTTTTT.

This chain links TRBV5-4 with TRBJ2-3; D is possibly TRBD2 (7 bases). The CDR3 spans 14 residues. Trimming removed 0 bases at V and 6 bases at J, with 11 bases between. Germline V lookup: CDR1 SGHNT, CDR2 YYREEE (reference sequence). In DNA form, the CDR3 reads TGTGCCAGCAGCTTGGGGAGGGGGGGCGATACGCAGTATTTT. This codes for CASSLGRGGDTQYF.

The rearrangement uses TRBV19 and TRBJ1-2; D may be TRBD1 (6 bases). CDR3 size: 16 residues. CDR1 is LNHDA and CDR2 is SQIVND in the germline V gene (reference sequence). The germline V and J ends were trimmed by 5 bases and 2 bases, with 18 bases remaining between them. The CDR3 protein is CASSVPTGSGNYGYTF. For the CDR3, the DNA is TGTGCCAGTAGTGTTCCCACAGGGTCGGGGAACTATGGCTACACCTTC.

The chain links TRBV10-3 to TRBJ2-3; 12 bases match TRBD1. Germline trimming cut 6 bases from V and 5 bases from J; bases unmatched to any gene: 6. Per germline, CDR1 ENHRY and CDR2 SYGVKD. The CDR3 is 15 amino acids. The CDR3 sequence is CAIRRDRGPVDTQYF. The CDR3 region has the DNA TGTGCCATCAGACGGGACAGGGGGCCGGTAGATACGCAGTATTTT.

The CDR3 DNA sequence: TGTGCCAGAAGCGCCACAGGGGGCAACTATGGCTACACCTTC. Amino acid sequence: CARSATGGNYGYTF. The rearrangement joins TRBV5-3 to TRBJ1-2; TRBD1 matches 9 bases. TRBV5-3 qualifies as an ORF whose function is uncertain. The CDR3 runs 14 residues. After removal of 4 bases from V and 2 bases from J, the junction contained 3 bases not matched to a gene.

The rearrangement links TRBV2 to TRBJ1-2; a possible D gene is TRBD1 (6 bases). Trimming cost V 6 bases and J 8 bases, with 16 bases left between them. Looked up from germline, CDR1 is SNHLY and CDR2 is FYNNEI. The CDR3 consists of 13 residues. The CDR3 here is CASRLGAGVGYTF. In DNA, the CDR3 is TGTGCCAGCAGATTGGGGGCCGGGGTCGGCTACACCTTC.

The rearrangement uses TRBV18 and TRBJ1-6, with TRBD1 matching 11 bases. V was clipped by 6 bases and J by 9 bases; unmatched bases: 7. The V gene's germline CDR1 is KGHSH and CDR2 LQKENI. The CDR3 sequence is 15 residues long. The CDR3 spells CASSYGQGASSPLHF. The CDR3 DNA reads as TGTGCCAGCTCGTACGGACAGGGGGCGAGTTCACCCCTCCACTTT. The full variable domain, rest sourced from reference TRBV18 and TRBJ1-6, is NAGVMQNPRHLVRRRGQEARLRCSPMKGHSHVYWYRQLPEEGLKFMVYLQKENIIDESGMPKERFSAEFPKEGPSILRIQQVVRGDSAAYFCASSYGQGASSPLHFGNGTRLTVT.

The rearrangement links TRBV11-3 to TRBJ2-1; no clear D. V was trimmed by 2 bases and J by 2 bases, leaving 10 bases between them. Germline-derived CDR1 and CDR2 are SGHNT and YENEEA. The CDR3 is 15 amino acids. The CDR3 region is CASSLRATTYNEQFF. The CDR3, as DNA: TGTGCCAGCAGCTTAAGAGCAACTACCTACAATGAGCAGTTCTTC.

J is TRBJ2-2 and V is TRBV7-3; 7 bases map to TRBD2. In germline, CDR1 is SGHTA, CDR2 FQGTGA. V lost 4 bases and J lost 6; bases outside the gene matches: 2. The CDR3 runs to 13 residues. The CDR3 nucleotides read TGTGCCAGCAGCTCGACTAGCCCCGGGGAGCTGTTTTTT. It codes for CASSSTSPGELFF.

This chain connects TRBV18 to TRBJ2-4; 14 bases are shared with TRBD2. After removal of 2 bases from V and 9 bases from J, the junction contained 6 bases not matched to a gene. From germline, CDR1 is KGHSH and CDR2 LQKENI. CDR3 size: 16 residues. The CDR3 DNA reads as TGTGCCAGCTCACCAGCCACCGGGACTAGCGGGAGCATTCAGTACTTC. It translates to CASSPATGTSGSIQYF.

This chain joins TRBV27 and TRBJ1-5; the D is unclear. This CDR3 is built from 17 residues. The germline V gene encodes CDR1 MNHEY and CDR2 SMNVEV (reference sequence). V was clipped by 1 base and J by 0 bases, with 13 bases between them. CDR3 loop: CASSLWRQLCSNQPQHF. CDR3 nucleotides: TGTGCCAGCAGTTTATGGAGGCAGCTATGTAGCAATCAGCCCCAGCATTTT.

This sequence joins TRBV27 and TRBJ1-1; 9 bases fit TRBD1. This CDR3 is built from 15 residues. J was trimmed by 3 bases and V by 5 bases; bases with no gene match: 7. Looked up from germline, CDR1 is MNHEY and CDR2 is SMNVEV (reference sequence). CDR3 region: CASSLTGGGDTEAFF. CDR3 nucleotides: TGTGCCAGCAGTCTGACAGGGGGAGGGGACACTGAAGCTTTCTTT.

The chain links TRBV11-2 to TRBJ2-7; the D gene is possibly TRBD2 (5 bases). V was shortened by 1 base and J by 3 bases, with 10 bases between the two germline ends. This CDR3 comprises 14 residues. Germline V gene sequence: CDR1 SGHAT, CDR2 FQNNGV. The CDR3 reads CASSLGRGIYEQYF. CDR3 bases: TGTGCCAGCAGCTTAGGACGAGGGATCTACGAGCAGTACTTC.

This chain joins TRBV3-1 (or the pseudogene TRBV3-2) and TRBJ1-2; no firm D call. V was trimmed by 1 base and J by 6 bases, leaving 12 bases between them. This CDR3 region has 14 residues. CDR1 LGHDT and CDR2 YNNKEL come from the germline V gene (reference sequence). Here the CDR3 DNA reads TGTGCCAGCAGCCAAGCGGGTCGGCTCCATGGCTACACCTTC. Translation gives CASSQAGRLHGYTF.

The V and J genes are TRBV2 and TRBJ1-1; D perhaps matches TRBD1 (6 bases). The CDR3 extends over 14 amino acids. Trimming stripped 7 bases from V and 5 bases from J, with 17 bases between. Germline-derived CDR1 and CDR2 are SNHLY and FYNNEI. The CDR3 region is CASMNRVGSTEAFF. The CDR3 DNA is TGTGCCAGCATGAACAGGGTCGGGTCGACTGAAGCTTTCTTT.

As DNA, the CDR3 is TGTGCCAGCACAGTATTGGATCAGCCCCAGCATTTT. Translating gives CASTVLDQPQHF. This chain joins TRBV5-6 and TRBJ1-5; D is unresolved. The CDR3 is 12 amino acids. The germline V and J ends were trimmed by 6 bases and 5 bases, with 9 bases remaining between them. Germline CDR1 is SGHDT and CDR2 is YYEEEE. The whole variable domain, filled in from reference TRBV5-6 and TRBJ1-5, reads DAGVTQSPTHLIKTRGQQVTLRCSPKSGHDTVSWYQQALGQGPQFIFQYYEEEERQRGNFPDRFSGHQFPNYSSELNVNALLLGDSALYLCASTVLDQPQHFGDGTRLSIL.

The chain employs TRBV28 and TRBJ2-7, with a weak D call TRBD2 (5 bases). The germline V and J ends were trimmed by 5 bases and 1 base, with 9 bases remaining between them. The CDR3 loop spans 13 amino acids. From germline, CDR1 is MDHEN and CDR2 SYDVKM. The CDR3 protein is CASSIARSYEQYF. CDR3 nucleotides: TGTGCCAGCAGTATAGCGCGGTCCTACGAGCAGTACTTC.

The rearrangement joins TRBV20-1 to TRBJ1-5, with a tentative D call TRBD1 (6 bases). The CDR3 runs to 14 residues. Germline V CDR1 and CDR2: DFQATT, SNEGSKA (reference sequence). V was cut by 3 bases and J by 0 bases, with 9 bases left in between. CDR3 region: CSASKQGSNQPQHF. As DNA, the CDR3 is TGCAGTGCTAGTAAACAGGGTAGCAATCAGCCCCAGCATTTT.

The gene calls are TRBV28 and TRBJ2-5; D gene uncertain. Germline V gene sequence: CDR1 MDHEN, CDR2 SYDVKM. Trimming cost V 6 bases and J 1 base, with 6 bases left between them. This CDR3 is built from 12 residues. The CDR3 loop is CASRPGQETQYF. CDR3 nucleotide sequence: TGTGCCAGCAGGCCCGGCCAAGAGACCCAGTACTTC.

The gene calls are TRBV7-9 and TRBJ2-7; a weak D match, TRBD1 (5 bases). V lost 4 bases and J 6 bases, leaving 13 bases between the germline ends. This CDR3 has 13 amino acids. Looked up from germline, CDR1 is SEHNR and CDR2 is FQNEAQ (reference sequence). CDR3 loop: CASSYGQAREQYF. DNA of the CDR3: TGTGCCAGCAGCTATGGACAAGCCCGCGAGCAGTACTTC.

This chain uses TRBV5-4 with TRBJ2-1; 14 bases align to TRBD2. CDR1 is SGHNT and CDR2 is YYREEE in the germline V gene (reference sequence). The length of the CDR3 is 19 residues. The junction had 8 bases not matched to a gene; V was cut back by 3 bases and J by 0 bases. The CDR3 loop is CASSSEGTSGSVSYNEQFF. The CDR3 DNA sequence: TGTGCCAGCAGCTCCGAGGGGACTAGCGGGAGTGTCTCCTACAATGAGCAGTTCTTC.